This T cell receptor (beta chain) was sequenced during a study of regulatory T cells in long-lasting Graves disease (dated by TCRdb to about 2021). For context, the study as a whole: Newly diagnosed Graves' disease patients had taken antithyroid drugs for less than 3 months. Peripheral blood TCR sequencing and RNA sequencing compared persistent Graves' disease patients with newly diagnosed Graves' disease patients. The study was conducted in China and was registered as a clinical trial. A total of roughly 33 samples underwent TCR sequencing: approximately 13 from persistent and around 20 from newly diagnosed Graves' disease patients. The study at large found these results: The small sample size was acknowledged by the authors as a limitation that may reduce accuracy. The study examined only peripheral blood because the primary lesion, thyroid tissue, could not be accessed. A larger number of public clonotypes was shared among persistent patients (approximately 2,500) than among newly diagnosed patients (around 890). Persistent Graves' disease patients showed lower TCR Shannon entropy and fewer highly expanded clones than newly diagnosed patients, suggesting clonal expansion. Only the TCR beta chain was sequenced and analyzed.

Library preparation used multiplex PCR. Sequencing took place on an Illumina HiSeq 4000. CDR3 regions were amplified by Arm-PCR with iRepertoire HTBI primers to construct TCR beta libraries. Before sequencing, the PCR products underwent gel purification. From the authors' description of their analysis: Gene usage analysis of CDR3 amino acid clonotypes relied on the approximately 60 TRBV and 13 to 15 TRBJ segments identified across samples. COPE and FqMerger were used to merge the filtered high-quality paired reads into contigs. BLAST was used to align contigs to the IMGT TRBV, TRBD and TRBJ reference genes, and CDR3 was defined following IMGT. Any clonotype with a frequency above 0.1% was counted as a highly expanded clone. Shannon entropy was used to measure repertoire diversity, and the Gini coefficient was used to measure V-J evenness. Clonotypes shared by more than one individual were considered public. TCRdb reprocessed the public reads (quality trimming at Q25 with fastp, clone calling with MiXCR) and kept in-frame beta chains. Identical CDR3 protein sequences are pooled into one entry, listed with their most common genes and DNA. The V and J calls shown here were made by TCRdb, not taken from the authors' results. This sample has over 500,000 distinct CDR3 sequences in its table, and approximately 16% of those were observed once. Around 12% of the sample is held by the ten biggest clonotypes.

In the paper's terms, the time point label means: newly diagnosed GD, antithyroid drugs for less than 3 months. For both TCR sequencing and RNA sequencing, RNA was extracted from PBMCs in TRIzol. The diagnosis of Graves' disease followed American Thyroid Association guidelines. The patients came from an endocrinology department in Xi'an, China. Each patient gave 7.5 to 10 milliliters of peripheral blood, collected in an EDTA anticoagulant tube. Ficoll Paque Plus density gradient separation was used to isolate PBMCs, and no further T cell sorting was done. An Agilent 2100 Bioanalyzer and agarose gel were used to check RNA quality, while a NanoDrop 2000 measured RNA concentration. This clonotype was found many times. It lacks a known antigen. Per-base quality was not reported, and no clone a single base away is much larger than it. The data also belong to a second study, concerning T cells in Graves' hyperthyroidism and ophthalmopathy. Per the second study: A patient counted as having stable Graves' hyperthyroidism if no progression to ophthalmopathy occurred over 18 months of follow-up. The hyperthyroidism patients were between 18 and 65 years old and newly diagnosed, with a disease duration of less than 2 months. Patients with uncontrolled infections, other autoimmune diseases, pregnancy or lactation were excluded. Clinical symptoms, serum thyroxine and TRAb, thyroid ultrasound, and orbital computed tomography formed the basis for the diagnoses. A first-round RT-PCR of the TCR CDR3 used the HTBI primer set with the Qiagen OneStep RT-PCR kit. Most expanded thyroid clonotypes (frequency above 0.001) were also detected in blood, a finding suggesting that blood repertoires may reflect thyroid immune responses. A 13 V-J signature model separated ophthalmopathy from stable hyperthyroidism, with around 91% sensitivity and roughly 81% specificity in cross-validation and 80%/75% in testing. In validation, the model predicted progression to ophthalmopathy with approximately 71% sensitivity and 72% to 85% specificity, a median of about 6 months before onset. To identify TCR V-J signatures that set the groups apart, the researchers used a discovery cohort of more than 95 patients, made up of 40 to 45 with Graves' ophthalmopathy and 55 to 65 with stable Graves' hyperthyroidism. Prospective prediction of ophthalmopathy was tested in an independent validation cohort consisting of 18 to 20 hyperthyroidism patients and more than 15 patients who later progressed to ophthalmopathy. The approximately 95 discovery patients were divided at random into training and test sets in a 7:3 ratio. Thyroid tissue and blood T-cell repertoires from six or seven Graves' hyperthyroidism patients were also compared in the study. Once sampling was done, hyperthyroidism patients were given methimazole at a starting dose of 30 mg daily, whereas ophthalmopathy patients were given high-dose intravenous methylprednisolone. Libraries were constructed in a second round of multiplex PCR, after which size selection and purification were performed. Paired-end sequencing of the libraries was performed with 100 bp reads on an Illumina HiSeq2000. SOAPnuke was used to process the raw data, with reads discarded if the reads contained adapters or uncalled bases, had a mean Phred below 15, or lacked an exact constant-primer or identifier match. High-quality paired reads were merged using COPE v1.2.5, and each unique nucleotide sequence was defined as a clonotype. MiTCR v1.1 was used to align the clonotypes against IMGT TRBV, TRBD and TRBJ reference segments. Analysis was restricted to V-J combinations with a frequency above 0.0001, which covered 99.2% of repertoires. A TCS score was defined as the ratio between F50 (clonal expansion) and ExV (chaos), using BLOSUM62-based TCRdist between CDR3 peptides within each V-J. Welch's t-statistics and random forest reduced around 520 V-J features to 13, which were used in a naive Bayes classifier (R e1071). Sample size was not statistically predetermined, and blinding of investigators to group allocation was not performed. The paper reports TCR Vbeta CDR3 sequencing of some 140 peripheral blood samples: fewer than 50 ophthalmopathy, about 75 hyperthyroidism and around 17 progressor patients.

The clonotype originates from a man aged 18 to 29 with Graves disease. Donor details come from another sample of the same person, matched by shared clones. The sample consisted of peripheral blood mononuclear cells (PBMCs), taken at new diagnosis, from a patient treated with antithyroid drugs.

The CDR3 protein sequence reads: CASAGGAGQGAAEQYF. The nucleotide sequence is given as TGTGCCAGCGCTGGTGGGGCGGGACAGGGGGCTGCCGAGCAGTACTTC. This chain is built from TRBV27 and TRBJ2-7; 12 middle bases align to TRBD1. CDR1 and CDR2 are drawn from the germline V gene (reference sequence): MNHEY, SMNVEV. Germline trimming: 8 bases from V, 6 bases from J; junction bases outside gene matches: 14. From the cysteine up to the phenylalanine, the CDR3 has a length of 16 residues. The only DNA kept is the CDR3, 48 bases in frame from the first base.